Detailed here is one T cell receptor beta chain. Clones were sequenced by immunoSEQ multiplex PCR, and TCRdb holds only the in-frame ones, with some missing. The sample lists fewer than 20,000 clones; around three fifths were seen once. V lost 5 bases and J lost 6; bases outside the gene matches: 11. CDR1 and CDR2 (germline): MDHEN, SYDVKM. CDR3 size: 15 residues. The entry originates in a study of neoadjuvant anti-PD-1 for oral cavity cancer. The TCR sequence derives from a person aged 35-79 years with oral cavity squamous cell carcinoma. The input for sequencing was PBMCs, taken before nivolumab (anti-PD-1) treatment. This sequence joins TRBV28 and TRBJ1-1, with 8 positions matching TRBD1. The CDR3 nucleotides read TGTGCCAGCAGTAACCCGGGGACAGGCAAAGCTGAAGCTTTCTTT. Translation gives CASSNPGTGKAEAFF.